The TCR beta chain described here comes from a study of cytomegalovirus exposure and HLA in healthy donors (dated by TCRdb to the late 2010s). Study-wide context: An earlier analysis of approximately 590 of the donors reported more than 250 Gb of sequence data and some 120 million unique TCR beta sequences from 150 million to 200 million T cells. A later analysis re-analyzed previously published TCR beta repertoires from roughly 600 donors and added high-resolution HLA genotyping to study TCR occurrence patterns. The study combined high-throughput TCR immunosequencing, statistical association of individual TCRs with disease status, and machine learning to predict cytomegalovirus infection status. Besides the first cohort of around 670 subjects, a separate validation cohort made up of over 95 different subjects was used. The study aimed to test whether cataloging public T cell receptors could reveal signatures of past pathogen exposure. Using immunosequencing, the study profiled T cell repertoires from fewer than 850 subjects and related those repertoires to cytomegalovirus serostatus. Because of strong linkage in the cohort, four to six DR-DQ haplotypes were treated as single units for association and clustering. Rather than drawing on any new phenotypic data, the later analysis identified candidate immune exposures from TCR beta sequences and the way those sequences occurred across donors. HLA typing covered class I and class II loci at four-digit resolution. Of the 350 to 450 genotyped donors, approximately 83% fell in the genetic ancestry cluster associated with self-reported Caucasian donors. Alongside the repertoire data, information on donor age, sex, ethnicity and CMV serostatus was compiled. Among 300 to 500 genotyped donors of the cohort, an average of approximately 240,000 unique TCR beta nucleotide sequences was sequenced per donor, of which about 18% were non-productive. A later genetic analysis used genome-wide SNP genotypes for about three fifths of the 666 donors, treating that subset as a discovery cohort. An early release that covered fewer than 750 HLA-typed donors contained approximately 300 gigabases of sequencing data and tens of millions of unique TCR sequences. In an earlier analysis of more than 550 of the donors, high-throughput TCR beta sequencing was used to judge whether each TCR beta V gene segment behaved as functional or pseudogenic. Every discovery cohort repertoire had been produced on one sequencing platform. The number of typed donors differed by locus: about 620-630 for A, B, C, DRB1 and DQB1; 500 to 550 for DQA1; 606 for DPA1; and roughly 470 for DPB1. Results and caveats for the whole study, not just this receptor: When HLA alleles, especially DR and DQ, strongly co-occurred, attributing TCR associations to individual alleles was difficult. The sequencing pipeline was judged likely to have produced a cluster of highly shared sequence variants as a technical artifact. The only immune exposure information available for the cohort was CMV serostatus. The study listed over 150 TCR beta chains as associated with cytomegalovirus. In a later analysis, most CMV-associated TCR beta chains were found to appear HLA-restricted, with HLA associations seemingly driven largely by CMV exposure. In a later analysis, HLA-associated TCR beta chains were found to be more clonally expanded and to have lower generation probabilities than equally common non-associated chains. The earlier analysis of around 600 of the donors excluded roughly 17 rarely observed V segments, including chromosome 9 orphons, because counts were too low. Most TCR sequences were seen in very few donors, while some public TCRs were found in many individuals. Because the 87-base-pair reads could not distinguish some IMGT-functional V segments, including TRBV6-2 and TRBV6-3, those segments were excluded. Specific HLA alleles were associated with 16,951 TCR beta sequences at a false discovery rate of 0.05 in a later analysis. Roughly uniform sequencing depth across donors was assumed in presence/absence analyses, although this assumption may not hold. Compared with the approximately 720-donor mean, donors in an Asian-associated ancestry cluster had fewer N-insertions in productive TCRs, according to a later genetic analysis. In a later analysis, several top co-occurrence clusters were reported to appear linked to parvovirus B19, influenza, CMV and Epstein-Barr virus. An earlier analysis of approximately 600 of the donors showed that most TCR beta V segments appeared in productive rearrangements either about 87% or about 30% of the time, which broadly matched IMGT annotations. According to a later analysis, TCR association rates differed among HLA loci, with DRB1 alleles showing the most associated TCRs and HLA-C alleles showing the fewest. HLA typing was unavailable for some donors at each locus, so association tests used only the typed subset. Only TCR beta chains were sequenced in this cohort, and the absence of alpha or paired-chain data limited detectable features. In both the original and validation cohorts, the classifier was reported to diagnose cytomegalovirus status with high specificity and sensitivity. Correlated functional status among segregating V segments might be attributable to linkage disequilibrium, but an unknown experimental factor could not be ruled out. Three of the identified cytomegalovirus-associated TCR beta chains were confirmed in vitro to be specific for cytomegalovirus antigens. In a later genetic analysis, a missense DCLRE1C variant was associated with V-gene and J-gene trimming of TCR beta chains, and the association was replicated in an independent cohort. A further reported finding was that TCR beta sequences accurately predicted the HLA-A and HLA-B alleles for most subjects in the first cohort. According to the authors, the approach could potentially be generalized to other disease states and immunological phenotypes.

Library prep was done by the immunoSEQ multiplex PCR assay. For the multiplex PCR, a mixture combining 60 forward primers for TCR Vbeta segments and 13 reverse primers for TCR Jbeta segments was used. The CDR3 region of rearranged TCR beta genes was amplified from genomic DNA by a multiplex PCR assay. Amplified TCR beta libraries were sequenced as 87-base-pair reads on the Illumina HiSeq System. Turning to the authors' computational methods: Across the 600 to 700 repertoires, a later analysis counted 60 million to 90 million unique TCR beta chains, roughly 11 million of which were shared by at least two donors. Raw reads were error-corrected and collapsed into unique sequences by a nearest-neighbor algorithm in which closely related sequences were merged to remove PCR and sequencing errors. V, D and J gene segments were assigned by aligning CDR3 sequences to IMGT reference sequences. Each retained sequence needed at least a six-nucleotide match to both a V gene segment and a J gene segment. A rearrangement was called productive if the CDR3 had no stop codons and remained in frame with V and J, and every other rearrangement was called non-productive. CDR3 was defined according to IMGT convention as the region running from the second conserved V-encoded cysteine to the conserved J-encoded phenylalanine. The earlier analysis of 500 to 600 of the donors excluded sequences that lacked an unambiguous match to a single V gene segment. In an earlier analysis of 587 of the donors, V segments were called functional above 56.7% productive rearrangements and were called segregating when the between-donor standard deviation exceeded 5%. To diagnose cytomegalovirus status from the catalog of TCR beta chain sequences, a statistical classification framework was built. In a later analysis, TCR nucleotide sequences were compared against IMGT/GENE-DB human TR gene sequences so that V and J genes could be assigned. The TCRdist pipeline was used in a later analysis to assign CDR3 sequences and most-parsimonious VDJ recombination scenarios. In a later analysis, every TCR beta chain was defined by the combination of its CDR3 amino acid sequence and its V-gene family, and reads without a unique V-gene family were dropped. In a later analysis, 500 to 700 highly shared, low-generation-probability nucleotide sequences were removed to address suspected cross-contamination and a sequencing artifact. For each public chain, a later analysis derived a clonal expansion index from normalized ranks of inferred template counts within each repertoire. Generation probabilities in a later analysis came from a VDJ recombination model fitted to out-of-frame rearrangements, and those results were checked against IGoR. In a later analysis, TCR-TCR, TCR-HLA and TCR-CMV co-occurrence was scored with hypergeometric tests, and a repertoire-size bias correction was applied to TCR pairs. In a later analysis, false discovery rates were estimated by permuting HLA or CMV assignments 20 times. In a later analysis, co-occurring TCRs were grouped with DBSCAN, and TCRdist sequence similarity was added when clustering was performed within HLA-allele-positive subsets. Co-occurrence clustering excluded repertoires with fewer than 30,000 or more than 120,000 public chains, plus five with anomalous nucleotide sharing. Entries here come from immuneACCESS through TCRdb and include only in-frame sequences with V and J called. Some clones fail to appear in such tables; in the studies checked, an unresolved V gene covers under half of the shortfall, and the cause of the remainder is unknown. That table is the source of V, J and clone size, and D and trimming were worked out from the DNA. The table of this sample itemizes 90,000 to 120,000 clones. The ten largest clones represent 0.55% to 0.6% of the sample.

Notes on this clone: Its antigen is not yet known.

The cohort consisted of approximately 690 healthy bone marrow donors. All cohort members were sampled while nominally healthy, although unrecorded immune exposures were likely present. The donor was CMV seronegative and was included in the group of a few hundred seronegative cohort members. Each donor provided a peripheral blood sample, and peripheral blood mononuclear cells were used for TCR beta sequencing. The Qiagen DNeasy Blood Extraction Kit was used to extract genomic DNA from the blood cell samples. Trimming removed 5 bases from V and 4 bases from J; the gene matches leave 9 bases unexplained. Taken from the germline V gene, the CDR1 and CDR2 loops are SGHTA and FQGNSA. The CDR3 has 16 amino acids, counting the end cysteine and phenylalanine. Just the 48-base CDR3 DNA is kept, in frame starting at base 1.

The receptor comes from a man aged 45-65 years in good health and CMV-seronegative. Sequences were obtained from PBMCs. This chain is built from TRBV7-2 and TRBJ1-2, with TRBD1 identical over 11 junction bases. The DNA reads TGTGCCAGCAGCCGATCCGGGACAGGGGGGGGCTATGGCTACACCTTC. It encodes CASSRSGTGGGYGYTF. The full variable domain, completed from the reference TRBV7-2 and TRBJ1-2 proteins outside the CDR3, reads GAGVSQSPSNKVTEKGKDVELRCDPISGHTALYWYRQSLGQGLEFLIYFQGNSAPDKSGLPSDRFSAERTGGSVSTLTIQRTQQEDSAVYLCASSRSGTGGGYGYTFGSGTRLTVV.